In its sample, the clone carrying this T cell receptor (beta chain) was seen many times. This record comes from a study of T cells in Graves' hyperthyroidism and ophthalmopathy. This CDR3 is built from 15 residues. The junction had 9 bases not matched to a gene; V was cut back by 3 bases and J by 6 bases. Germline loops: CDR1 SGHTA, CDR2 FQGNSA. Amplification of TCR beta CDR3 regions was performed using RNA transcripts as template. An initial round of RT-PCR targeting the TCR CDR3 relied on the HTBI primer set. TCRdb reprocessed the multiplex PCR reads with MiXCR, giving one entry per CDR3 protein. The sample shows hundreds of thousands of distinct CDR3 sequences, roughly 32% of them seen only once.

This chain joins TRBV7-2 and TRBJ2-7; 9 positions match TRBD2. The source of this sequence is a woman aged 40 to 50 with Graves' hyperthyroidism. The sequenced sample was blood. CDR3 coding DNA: TGTGCCAGCAGCTTCTTCGGGCGGGAGGGCCGCGAGCAGTACTTC. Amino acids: CASSFFGREGREQYF.